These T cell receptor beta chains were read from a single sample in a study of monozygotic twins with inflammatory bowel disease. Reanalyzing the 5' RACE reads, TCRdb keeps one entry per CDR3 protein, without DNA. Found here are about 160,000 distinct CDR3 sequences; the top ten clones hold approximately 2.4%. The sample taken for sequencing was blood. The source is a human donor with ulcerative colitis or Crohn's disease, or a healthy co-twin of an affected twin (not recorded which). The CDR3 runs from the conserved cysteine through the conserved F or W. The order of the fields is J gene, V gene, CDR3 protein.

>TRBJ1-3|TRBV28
CASSLYSGNTIYF
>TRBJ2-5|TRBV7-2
CASSSVSGGAWETQYF
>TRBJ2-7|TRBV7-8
CASSQGTASYEQYF
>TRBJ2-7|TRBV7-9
CASRRTGGNEYEQYF
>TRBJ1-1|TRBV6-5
CASSSWDSGGNTEAFF
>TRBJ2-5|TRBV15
CATSRVAGAQETQYF
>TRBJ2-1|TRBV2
CASSGQGVRDNEQFF
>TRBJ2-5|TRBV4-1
CASSQDWDRSQETQYF
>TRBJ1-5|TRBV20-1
CSARAGTGDQPQHF
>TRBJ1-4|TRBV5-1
CASSLEEQGINREKLFF
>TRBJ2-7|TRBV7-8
CASSSTGLGYYEQYF
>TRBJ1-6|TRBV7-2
CASSLTFNNSPLHF
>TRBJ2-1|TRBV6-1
CASSERAGGIDEQFF
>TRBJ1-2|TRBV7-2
CASSLEGSNYGYTF
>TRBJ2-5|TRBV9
CASSSGQETQYF
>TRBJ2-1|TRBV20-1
CSASDLSGFSYNEQFF
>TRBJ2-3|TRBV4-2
CASSQDSGLVGHTDTQYF
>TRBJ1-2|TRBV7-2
CASSLGHLANYGYTF
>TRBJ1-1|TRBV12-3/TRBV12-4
CASSFSTGWDTEAFF
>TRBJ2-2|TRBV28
CASSFPTVKPANTGELFF
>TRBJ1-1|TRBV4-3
CASSQDPTGTNTEAFF
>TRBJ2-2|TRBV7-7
CASSERTGFYGELFF
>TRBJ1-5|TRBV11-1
CASSSYRGDRVWNQPQHF
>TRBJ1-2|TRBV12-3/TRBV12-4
CASSLTPVGRNYGYTF
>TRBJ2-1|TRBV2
CASAEGGGYNEQFF
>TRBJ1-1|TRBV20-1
CSAQGNTEAFF
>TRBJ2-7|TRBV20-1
CSARDREFSYEQYF
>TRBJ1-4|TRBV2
CASHGQTGEKLFF
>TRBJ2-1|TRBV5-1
CASSGGLAGGLDEQFF
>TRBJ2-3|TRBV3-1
CASSQVLLGTTDTQYF
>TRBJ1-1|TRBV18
CASSPEGRSNTEAFF
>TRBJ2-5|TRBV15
CATSRDLRGSQETQYF
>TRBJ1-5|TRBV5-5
CASSLGMRDQPQHF
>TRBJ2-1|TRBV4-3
CASSQGLAVSSYNEQFF
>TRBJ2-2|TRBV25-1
CASSDQGQAYTGELFF
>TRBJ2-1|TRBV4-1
CASSQVKRASGGFYNEQFF
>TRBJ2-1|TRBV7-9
CASSLGGKAYNEQFF
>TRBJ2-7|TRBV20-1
CSARALGDYEQYF
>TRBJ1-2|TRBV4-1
CASSWDKTRGYTF
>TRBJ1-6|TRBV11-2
CASSHYTGGENSPLHF
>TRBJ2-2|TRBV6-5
CASSYPGQTVYNGELFF
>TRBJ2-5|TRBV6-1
CASTPRTWSTLVETQYF
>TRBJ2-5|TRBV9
CASSVGPFDVTQYF
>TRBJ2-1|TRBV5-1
CASSLSAGRANEQFF
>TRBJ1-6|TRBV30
CAWSVRRGGDSPLHF
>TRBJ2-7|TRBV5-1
CASSSLRGRAESYEQYF
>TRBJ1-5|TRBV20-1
CSLGGGTSNQPQHF